The subject of this entry is one T cell receptor beta chain. Its antigen is not known. The source material, RNA transcripts, was used to amplify TCR beta CDR3 regions. First-round RT-PCR targeting the TCR CDR3 was performed with the HTBI primer set. TCRdb reprocessed the multiplex PCR reads with MiXCR, giving one entry per CDR3 protein. The table lists 610,000 or so distinct CDR3 sequences, 46% of them singletons. The CDR3 runs 11 residues. V lost 6 bases and J lost 10, with 10 bases in between. Germline assignment: CDR1 LGHNT and CDR2 FRNRAP. Among the patients, aged 18 to 65, hyperthyroidism was newly diagnosed and had lasted under 2 months. Patients were excluded for uncontrolled infection, other autoimmune disease, pregnancy or lactation. The sample comes from a study of T cells in Graves' hyperthyroidism and ophthalmopathy. Whole-study findings and limits: Patients with ophthalmopathy were separated from those with stable hyperthyroidism by a 13 V-J model.

The chain has TRBV12-5 and TRBJ2-1; D is unresolved. This TCR was sampled from a woman aged 18 to 35 with Graves' hyperthyroidism. The sequenced material came from peripheral blood or thyroid tissue (not recorded which). The CDR3 DNA follows: TGTGCTAGTGGCCCAGTAGCAGAGCAGTTCTTC. Protein sequence: CASGPVAEQFF.